This T cell receptor (beta chain) was identified during a study of tumor-infiltrating lymphocytes in oesophageal squamous cell carcinoma. V was trimmed by 3 bases and J by 4 bases, leaving 7 bases between them. Germline CDR1 and CDR2: MDHEN and SYDVKM. There are 12 residues in the CDR3. TCRdb redid the calling of the PCR reads with MiXCR, one entry per CDR3 protein. The table shows more than 15,000 distinct CDR3 sequences, with 40% to 55% occurring only once. The sequence was collected from a female donor with esophageal squamous cell carcinoma. The chain uses TRBV28 and TRBJ2-7, with D unclear. Sequencing was carried out using normal esophageal tissue next to the tumor. This chain's CDR3 is CASSFTVYEQYF. In DNA form, the CDR3 reads TGTGCCAGCAGTTTCACAGTTTACGAGCAGTACTTC.